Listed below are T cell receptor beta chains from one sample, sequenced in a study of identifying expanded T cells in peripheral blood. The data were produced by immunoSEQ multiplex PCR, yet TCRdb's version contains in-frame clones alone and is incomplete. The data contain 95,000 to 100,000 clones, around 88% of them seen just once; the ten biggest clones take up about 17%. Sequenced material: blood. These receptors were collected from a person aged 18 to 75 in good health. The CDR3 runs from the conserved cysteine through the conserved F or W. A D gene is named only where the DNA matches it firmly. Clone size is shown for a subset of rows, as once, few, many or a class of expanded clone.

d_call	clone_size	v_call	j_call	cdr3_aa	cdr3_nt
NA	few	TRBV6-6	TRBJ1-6	CASSSGTLGYSPLHF	TGTGCCAGCAGCTCCGGGACATTAGGTTATTCACCCCTCCACTTT
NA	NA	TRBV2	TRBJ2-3	CATTDLPGRGTDTQYF	TGTGCCACCACCGACTTACCGGGCCGGGGAACAGATACGCAGTATTTT
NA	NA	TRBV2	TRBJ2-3	CASSVDTQYF	TGTGCCAGCAGTGTGGATACGCAGTATTTT
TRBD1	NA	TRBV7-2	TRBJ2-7	CASSLVHIGTGNEQYF	TGTGCCAGCAGCTTAGTTCATATCGGGACAGGGAACGAGCAGTACTTC
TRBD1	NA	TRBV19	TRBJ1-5	CASTLDRDQPQHF	TGTGCCAGTACCCTGGACAGGGATCAGCCCCAGCATTTT
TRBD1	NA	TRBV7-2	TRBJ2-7	CASSSTGTGYEQYF	TGTGCCAGCAGCTCCACCGGGACAGGGTACGAGCAGTACTTC
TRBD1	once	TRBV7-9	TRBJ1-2	CASSLWARGDGYTF	TGTGCCAGCAGCTTATGGGCCAGGGGGGATGGCTACACCTTC
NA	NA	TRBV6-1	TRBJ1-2	CASSDRWGGNYGYTF	TGTGCCAGCAGTGACCGATGGGGGGGGAACTATGGCTACACCTTC
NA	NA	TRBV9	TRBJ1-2	CASMHNSRKTYGYTF	TGTGCCAGCATGCATAACTCAAGAAAGACCTATGGCTACACCTTC
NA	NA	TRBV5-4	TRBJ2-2	CASRAGGELFF	TGTGCCAGCAGGGCCGGCGGGGAGCTGTTTTTT
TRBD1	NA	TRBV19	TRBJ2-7	CASSGATGAPYEQYF	TGTGCCAGTAGTGGGGCCACAGGGGCCCCCTACGAGCAGTACTTC
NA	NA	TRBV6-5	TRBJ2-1	CASSPGPSTYNEQFF	TGTGCCAGCAGCCCGGGACCGAGCACCTACAATGAGCAGTTCTTC
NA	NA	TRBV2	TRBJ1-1	CASSLLNTEAFF	TGTGCCAGCAGTCTACTGAACACTGAAGCTTTCTTT
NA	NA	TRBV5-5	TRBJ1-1	CASSLIRQRLNTEAFF	TGTGCCAGCAGCTTGATCCGTCAGAGATTGAACACTGAAGCTTTCTTT
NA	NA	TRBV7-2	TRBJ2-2	CASSLGGTGELFF	TGTGCCAGCAGCCTAGGGGGAACCGGGGAGCTGTTTTTT
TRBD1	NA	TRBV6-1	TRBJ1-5	CASSEGQGGRPQHF	TGTGCCAGCAGTGAAGGACAGGGGGGACGGCCCCAGCATTTT
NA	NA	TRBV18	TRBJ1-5	CASSPESNQPQHF	TGTGCCAGCTCCCCAGAGAGCAATCAGCCCCAGCATTTT
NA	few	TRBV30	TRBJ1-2	CAWSVLRNPNYGYTF	TGTGCCTGGAGTGTACTACGCAACCCCAACTATGGCTACACCTTC
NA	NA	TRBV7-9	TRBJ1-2	CASSFLGAYGYTF	TGTGCCAGCAGCTTTTTAGGGGCCTATGGCTACACCTTC
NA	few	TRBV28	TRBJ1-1	CASSTHSNTEAFF	TGTGCCAGCAGTACCCATTCGAACACTGAAGCTTTCTTT
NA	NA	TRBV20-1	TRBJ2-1	CSAPRSEQFF	TGCAGTGCTCCTCGGAGTGAGCAGTTCTTC
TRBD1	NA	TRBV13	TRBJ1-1	CASSPSTGGNTEAFF	TGTGCCAGCAGCCCCTCGACAGGGGGGAACACTGAAGCTTTCTTT
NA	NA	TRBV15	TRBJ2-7	CATSRLPRYEQYF	TGTGCCACCAGCAGACTACCGAGGTACGAGCAGTACTTC
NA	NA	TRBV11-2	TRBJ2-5	CASSLTDGGRTQYF	TGTGCCAGCAGCTTAACCGACGGGGGGCGCACCCAGTACTTC
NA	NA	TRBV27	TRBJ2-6	CASSLDFMGGANVLTF	TGTGCCAGCAGCTTAGATTTTATGGGCGGGGCCAACGTCCTGACTTTC
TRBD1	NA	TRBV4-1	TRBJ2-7	CASSPGTGRSYEQYF	TGCGCCAGCAGCCCCGGGACAGGGAGATCCTACGAGCAGTACTTC
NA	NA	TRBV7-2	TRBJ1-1	CASSLELRTEAFF	TGTGCCAGCAGCTTAGAGCTCAGGACTGAAGCTTTCTTT
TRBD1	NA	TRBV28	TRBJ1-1	CASSRDSGADHTEAFF	TGTGCCAGCAGTCGGGACAGTGGGGCGGATCACACTGAAGCTTTCTTT
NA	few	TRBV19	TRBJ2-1	CASSLGTLSYNEQFF	TGTGCCAGTAGTCTAGGCACCTTAAGCTACAATGAGCAGTTCTTC
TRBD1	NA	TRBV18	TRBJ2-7	CASSPPTGTYEQYF	TGTGCCAGCTCACCACCGACAGGGACCTACGAGCAGTACTTC
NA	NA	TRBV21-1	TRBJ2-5	CATGQSQETQYF	TGTGCCACAGGACAGAGCCAAGAGACCCAGTACTTC
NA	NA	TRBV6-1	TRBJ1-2	CASSFRGVGYGYTF	TGTGCCAGCAGTTTCAGGGGTGTTGGCTATGGCTACACCTTC
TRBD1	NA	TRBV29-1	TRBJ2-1	CSVSDRVYNEQFF	TGCAGCGTATCGGACAGGGTATACAATGAGCAGTTCTTC
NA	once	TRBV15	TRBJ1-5	CATSRVLDSNQPQHF	TGTGCCACCAGCAGAGTTTTGGATAGCAATCAGCCCCAGCATTTT
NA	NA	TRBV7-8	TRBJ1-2	CASSPDFNYGYTF	TGTGCCAGCAGCCCAGACTTTAACTATGGCTACACCTTC
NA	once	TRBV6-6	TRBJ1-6	CASSSVGPLHF	TGTGCCAGCAGTTCCGTTGGACCCCTCCACTTT
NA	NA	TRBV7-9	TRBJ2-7	CASSPTTDKSYEQYF	TGTGCCAGCAGCCCCACGACAGACAAGTCCTACGAGCAGTACTTC
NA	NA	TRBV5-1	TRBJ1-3	CASSLVDPRSGNTIYF	TGCGCCAGCAGCTTGGTAGACCCTAGGTCTGGAAACACCATATATTTT
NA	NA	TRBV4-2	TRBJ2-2	CASSQRTGGRNTGELFF	TGTGCCAGCAGCCAACGTACCGGGGGGCGGAACACCGGGGAGCTGTTTTTT
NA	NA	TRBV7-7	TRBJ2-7	CASSPGLSYEQYF	TGTGCCAGCAGCCCAGGGTTGAGCTACGAGCAGTACTTC
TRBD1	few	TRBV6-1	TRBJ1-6	CASRGTGPPSPLHF	TGTGCCAGCAGGGGGACAGGGCCGCCTTCACCCCTCCACTTT
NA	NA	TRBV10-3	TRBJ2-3	CAISDRSGQGLDTQYF	TGTGCCATCAGTGATCGGTCGGGTCAGGGCTTAGATACGCAGTATTTT
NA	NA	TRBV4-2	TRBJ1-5	CASSQSSNQPQHF	TGTGCCAGCAGCCAATCGTCCAATCAGCCCCAGCATTTT
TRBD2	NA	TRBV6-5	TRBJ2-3	CASSWNGGEGDTQYF	TGTGCCAGCAGTTGGAACGGGGGGGAAGGAGATACGCAGTATTTT